Following are 12 T cell receptor beta chains from one sample sequenced in a study of cytomegalovirus exposure and HLA in healthy donors. PCR primers comprised 60 Vbeta and 13 Jbeta primers. Data came from immunoSEQ multiplex PCR; TCRdb stores just in-frame clones and leaves some out. The table records roughly 190,000 clones, around 80% of them present only once. The sequencing input was PBMCs. The receptors were gathered from a young man in good health and CMV-seronegative.

V gene TRBV5-3 combines with J gene TRBJ2-1; D possibly corresponds to TRBD2 (5 bases). TRBV5-3 is flagged as an ORF with uncertain function. V lost 0 bases to trimming and J lost 2 bases, with 15 bases between them. The CDR3 spans 17 residues. The CDR3 reads CARSLAGSVEAYNEQFF. CDR3 bases: TGTGCCAGAAGCTTGGCGGGGAGTGTGGAGGCCTACAATGAGCAGTTCTTC.

This rearrangement joins TRBV9 to TRBJ2-7, with 8 bases identical to TRBD1. With 4 bases clipped from V and 3 bases from J, the junction kept 12 bases outside the gene matches. The V gene's germline CDR1 is SGDLS and CDR2 YYNGEE. The CDR3 is made up of 16 amino acids. This chain's CDR3 is CASSSRGQGWFYEQYF. The CDR3 DNA follows: TGTGCCAGCAGCTCACGAGGACAGGGTTGGTTCTACGAGCAGTACTTC.

The chain is built from TRBV7-9 and TRBJ1-4; 9 bases match TRBD1. Looked up from germline, CDR1 is SEHNR and CDR2 is FQNEAQ (reference sequence). With 4 bases clipped from V and 8 bases from J, the junction kept 8 bases outside the gene matches. The CDR3 extends over 15 amino acids. CDR3: CASSYRDREREKLFF. The CDR3 bases are TGTGCCAGCAGCTACCGGGACAGGGAGAGAGAAAAACTGTTTTTT.

CDR3 bases: TGCGCCAGCAGCGCCGAGACAGAGCCCACAGATACGCAGTATTTT. This translates into CASSAETEPTDTQYF. This chain links TRBV5-1 with TRBJ2-3; D perhaps matches TRBD1 (5 bases). The CDR3 has 15 residues. V dropped 4 bases and J dropped 2 bases, with 14 bases sitting between them. The germline V gene encodes CDR1 SGHRS and CDR2 YFSETQ.

This clone appeared a few times. V is TRBV19 and J is TRBJ2-2; 12 nucleotides align to TRBD2. Germline CDR1 is LNHDA and CDR2 is SQIVND (reference sequence). The junction had 11 bases not matched to a gene; V was cut back by 8 bases and J by 4 bases. CDR3 length: 17 amino acids. CDR3 loop: CASLRLAGASSTGELFF. CDR3 nucleotides: TGTGCCAGTCTTAGACTAGCGGGGGCCTCGAGCACCGGGGAGCTGTTTTTT. Full variable domain (outside the CDR3, taken from reference TRBV19 and TRBJ2-2): DGGITQSPKYLFRKEGQNVTLSCEQNLNHDAMYWYRQDPGQGLRLIYYSQIVNDFQKGDIAEGYSVSREKKESFPLTVTSAQKNPTAFYLCASLRLAGASSTGELFFGEGSRLTVL.

V is TRBV7-9 and J is TRBJ2-7, with 14 bases matching TRBD2. This CDR3 has 18 residues. With 8 bases clipped from V and 3 bases from J, the junction kept 15 bases outside the gene matches. Germline V lookup: CDR1 SEHNR, CDR2 FQNEAQ (reference sequence). CDR3: CASATTSGGALVFYEQYF. In DNA form, the CDR3 reads TGTGCCAGCGCTACGACTAGCGGGGGGGCCTTGGTGTTCTACGAGCAGTACTTC.

The V call is TRBV7-9, the J call TRBJ1-1; tentatively, D is TRBD1 (6 bases). V shed 1 base and J shed 5 bases, with 14 bases lying between them. There are 15 residues in the CDR3. The germline gives CDR1 SEHNR, CDR2 FQNEAQ (reference sequence). CDR3 loop: CASSLGLGGRTEAFF. The CDR3 bases are TGTGCCAGCAGCTTAGGCTTAGGGGGTAGGACTGAAGCTTTCTTT.

This clone was seen only a few times. The chain is built from TRBV30 and TRBJ2-7; 10 bases line up with TRBD2. After removal of 1 base from V and 7 bases from J, the junction contained 10 bases not matched to a gene. Germline lookup yields CDR1 GTSNPN and CDR2 SVGIG (reference sequence). CDR3 length equals 15 residues. As DNA, the CDR3 is TGTGCCTGGAGTGAAGCCAGCGGGAGGGTGAAGGAGCAGTACTTC. This codes for CAWSEASGRVKEQYF.

The gene calls are TRBV4-3 and TRBJ2-1; TRBD2 matches 13 bases. CDR3 length: 21 amino acids. From germline, CDR1 is LGHNA and CDR2 YSLEER. Trimming took 1 base from V and 5 from J; bases not matched to a gene: 17. CDR3 region: CASSQGQRRTSGRFLNNEQFF. CDR3 nucleotides: TGCGCCAGCAGCCAAGGACAAAGACGGACTAGCGGGAGATTCTTAAACAATGAGCAGTTCTTC.

This chain joins TRBV5-6 and TRBJ2-4; no definite D call. The CDR3 spans 13 residues. Germline CDR1 and CDR2: SGHDT and YYEEEE. Trimming took 5 bases from V and 8 from J, leaving 14 bases between them. The CDR3 spells CASSGLVGDIQYF. In DNA, the CDR3 is TGTGCCAGCAGTGGATTGGTAGGAGACATTCAGTACTTC.

The CDR3 spells CASGDINEKLFF. The CDR3 DNA reads as TGTGCCAGCGGGGACATTAATGAAAAACTGTTTTTT. The chain employs TRBV27 and TRBJ1-4; TRBD1 might be the D (6 bases). The ends were cut back, 8 bases at V and 4 bases at J, with 8 bases in the middle. The V gene's germline CDR1 is MNHEY and CDR2 SMNVEV (reference sequence). The CDR3 length is 12 residues. The full variable domain, its missing parts supplied by reference TRBV27 and TRBJ1-4, is EAQVTQNPRYLITVTGKKLTVTCSQNMNHEYMSWYRQDPGLGLRQIYYSMNVEVTDKGDVPEGYKVSRKEKRNFPLILESPSPNQTSLYFCASGDINEKLFFGSGTQLSVL.

This chain links TRBV5-1 with TRBJ2-7; 7 bases map to TRBD2. The CDR3 covers 16 residues. V trimming: 0 bases; J trimming: 5 bases; junction bases outside the gene matches: 11. CDR1 SGHRS and CDR2 YFSETQ come from the germline V gene. The CDR3 region is CASSLEGRGVVDEQYF. CDR3 coding DNA: TGCGCCAGCAGCTTGGAGGGACGGGGGGTCGTAGACGAGCAGTACTTC.